This T cell receptor beta chain appears in the sequencing data of a study of graft-versus-host responses after intestinal transplantation. Study-wide context: Recipients had multivisceral, liver-intestinal, or isolated intestinal transplants. The whole recipient group had anti-thymocyte globulin induction followed by tacrolimus and steroids for two to three years.

Study-level points and caveats: Peak levels of circulating GvH clones tracked with early post-transplant HvG declines.

CDR1 is LNHDA, CDR2 SQIVND, per germline (reference sequence). The CDR3 runs 17 residues. Trimming at V came to 6 bases and at J to 5 bases, leaving 12 bases not matched to a gene. A word on this clone: Its target is unknown.

Libraries were prepared by immunoSEQ multiplex PCR; TCRdb keeps only in-frame clonotypes and omits some of them. This sample has 90,000 to 150,000 clones; about 93% occur once, and the top ten carry around 0.12%. The material was unstimulated CD4+ T cells sorted from spleen or lymph node cells, obtained before intestinal transplant. This sequence joins TRBV19 and TRBJ1-5; 11 positions match TRBD1. The TCR originated in a human donor who received an intestinal transplant. The CDR3 DNA sequence: TGTGCCAGTAGCTCTCTGCCGGGACAGGGGGGATATCAGCCCCAGCATTTT. This gives the protein CASSSLPGQGGYQPQHF.